This T cell receptor beta chain is drawn from a study of blood T cell repertoires in COVID-19. Study context: Acute and convalescent COVID-19 specimens originated in the United States, Italy and Spain. T cells, B-cell-depleted T cells, or PBMCs supplied cDNA or gDNA.

Germline V gene lookup returns CDR1 SQVTM and CDR2 ANQGSEA. CDR3 length: 12 residues. V was clipped by 2 bases and J by 4 bases, with 7 bases between them. Per the authors' pipeline: Nucleated cell number was recorded as an estimate derived from reference gene primer amplification. Sequenced by immunoSEQ multiplex PCR; TCRdb stores in-frame clones only, minus some. The D gene and trimming were derived from the DNA, and the V and J assignments and clone size from that table. The sample consists of under 250,000 clones, around four fifths of them appearing once. The chain carries TRBV29-1 and TRBJ2-3; D call uncertain. The TCR was taken from a man in his forties or fifties with active or convalescent COVID-19. The sequenced material came from peripheral blood. The CDR3 protein is CSVELSSDTQYF. In DNA, the CDR3 is TGCAGCGTTGAACTCAGTTCAGATACGCAGTATTTT.